The 23 T cell receptor beta chains presented below share a single source sample, sequenced in a study of early T cells in non-severe SARS-CoV-2 infection. TCRdb passed the 5' RACE reads through MiXCR, listing each CDR3 protein once. The sample consists of roughly 52,000 distinct CDR3 sequences, more than 6.5% of them appearing once. This sample comprised whole blood, obtained at baseline. All receptors derive from an adult who was a healthcare worker with PCR-confirmed SARS-CoV-2 infection or an uninfected control (not recorded which).

At least ten counts were recorded for this clonotype. V usage is TRBV7-8 and J usage is TRBJ1-5; D gene ambiguous. The V end was cut by 0 bases, the J end by 6 bases, with 18 bases between. CDR1 is SGHVS and CDR2 is FQNEAQ in the germline V gene. The CDR3 consists of 17 residues. The CDR3 sequence: CASSLAPRGKGGQPQHF. CDR3 DNA: TGTGCCAGCAGCTTAGCGCCTCGGGGAAAGGGCGGTCAGCCCCAGCATTTT. The full variable domain, with the rest looked up from reference TRBV7-8 and TRBJ1-5, is GAGVSQSPRYKVAKRGQDVALRCDPISGHVSLFWYQQALGQGPEFLTYFQNEAQLDKSGLPSDRFFAERPEGSVSTLKIQRTQQEDSAVYLCASSLAPRGKGGQPQHFGDGTRLSIL.

A few counts support this clonotype. The chain uses TRBV7-2 and TRBJ2-3; TRBD1 is a possible D gene (6 bases). Germline lookup yields CDR1 SGHTA and CDR2 FQGNSA. The CDR3 totals 14 residues. Between the trimmed V and J ends, which lost 5 bases and 5 bases, there was a span of 14 bases. In DNA form, the CDR3 reads TGTGCCAGCAGCCCGGTACTAGGGGGAGATACGCAGTATTTT. It yields the protein CASSPVLGGDTQYF.

In this sample, this clonotype turned up many times. The rearrangement uses TRBV10-3 and TRBJ2-5; TRBD1 might be the D (6 bases). Germline CDR1 and CDR2: ENHRY and SYGVKD. CDR3 length: 13 amino acids. V lost 4 bases and J lost 5, with 11 bases in between. CDR3 sequence (DNA): TGTGCCATCAGTGCACAGGGCTGGGAGACCCAGTACTTC. Its protein product is CAISAQGWETQYF.

Of note for this clonotype: The limits of the CDR3 on the DNA are not certain, so only TCRdb's listed CDR3 is given. The chain recombines TRBV29-1 with TRBJ1-2. The CDR3 region is 15 residues in length, termini included. Germline V lookup: CDR1 SQVTM, CDR2 ANQGSEA. CDR3 sequence reads: CSVGGLADQRYGCTF.

This clonotype came up many times. V and J are TRBV5-6 and TRBJ1-6; D is possibly TRBD1 (5 bases). Germline-derived CDR1 and CDR2 are SGHDT and YYEEEE. The CDR3 consists of 18 residues. V dropped 2 bases and J dropped 0 bases, with 15 bases sitting between them. The CDR3 nucleotides are TGTGCCAGCAGCTTCGGGACTCCCAAGAGCTCCTATAATTCACCCCTCCACTTT. Its translation: CASSFGTPKSSYNSPLHF.

In this sample, this clonotype turned up many times. This chain uses TRBV7-9 with TRBJ1-2; 8 positions agree with TRBD1. Per germline, CDR1 SEHNR and CDR2 FQNEAQ (reference sequence). The CDR3 loop spans 17 amino acids. J lost 2 bases, V lost 5 bases, and 13 bases had no gene match. As DNA, the CDR3 is TGTGCCAGCAGCCCTCCCGGTGGACAGGGCTTCAACTATGGCTACACCTTC. It yields the protein CASSPPGGQGFNYGYTF. Looking up the rest from reference TRBV7-9 and TRBJ1-2 gives the full variable domain: DTGVSQNPRHKITKRGQNVTFRCDPISEHNRLYWYRQTLGQGPEFLTYFQNEAQLEKSRLLSDRFSAERPKGSFSTLEIQRTEQGDSAMYLCASSPPGGQGFNYGYTFGSGTRLTVV.

This clonotype was found once. Being one base from a much bigger clone, this may be a read error. This chain uses TRBV27 with TRBJ2-6; no firm D call. The germline gives CDR1 MNHEY, CDR2 SMNVEV (reference sequence). This CDR3 is built from 16 residues. The CDR3 DNA reads TGTGCCAGCGGTTTATCGATCGGCGCTGGGGCCAACGTCCTGACTTTC. Amino acid sequence: CASGLSIGAGANVLTF.

This clonotype has only a few counts. The chain recombines TRBV23-1 with TRBJ2-7; no reliable D call. TRBV23-1 is known as an ORF, though its function is uncertain. The V end was cut by 0 bases, the J end by 7 bases, with 4 bases between. CDR3 length equals 11 residues. In DNA, the CDR3 is TGCGCCAGCAGTCAATCGAGGGAGCAGTACTTC. Its translation: CASSQSREQYF.

This clonotype was seen ten or more times. The chain links TRBV20-1 to TRBJ2-3; 9 bases are a match to TRBD2. The CDR3 spans 13 residues. V was clipped by 5 bases and J by 1 base; unmatched bases: 1. From germline, CDR1 is DFQATT and CDR2 SNEGSKA (reference sequence). The CDR3 sequence is CSACGGGTDTQYF. The CDR3 region has the DNA TGCAGTGCTTGCGGGGGGGGCACAGATACGCAGTATTTT.

The chain is built from TRBV12-3 or TRBV12-4 and TRBJ2-3; no reliable D call. Trimming left V 7 bases short and J 5 bases short, with 7 bases between. This CDR3 is built from 11 residues. Written as DNA, the CDR3 is TGTGCCAGCACCCTACAAGATACGCAGTATTTT. It specifies CASTLQDTQYF.

Many counts were recorded for this clonotype. The chain is built from TRBV12-3 or TRBV12-4 and TRBJ2-7, with 11 bases lining up with TRBD2. This CDR3 spans 15 amino acids. The junction had 7 bases not matched to a gene; V was cut back by 5 bases and J by 4 bases. The CDR3 reads CASSHGTSGLYEQYF. The CDR3 DNA follows: TGTGCCAGCAGTCACGGGACTAGCGGTTTATACGAGCAGTACTTC.

This clonotype appeared a few times. One end of the junction fails to match germline, which may point to a read error. The chain is built from TRBV7-7 and TRBJ2-3; the D gene is possibly TRBD1 (5 bases). The CDR3 has 13 residues. Germline V gene sequence: CDR1 SSHAT, CDR2 FNYEAQ (reference sequence). As DNA, the CDR3 is TGTGCTAGCAGCTTAGACAGATCAGATACGCAGTATTTT. This gives the protein CASSLDRSDTQYF.

The rearrangement joins TRBV30 to TRBJ1-5; D might be TRBD1 (5 bases). Germline V CDR1 and CDR2: GTSNPN, SVGIG (reference sequence). This CDR3 spans 13 amino acids. The V gene lost 0 bases and the J gene lost 2 bases, with 5 bases spanning the gap. The CDR3 protein is CAWSVQGNQPQHF. CDR3 sequence (DNA): TGTGCCTGGAGTGTACAGGGCAATCAGCCCCAGCATTTT.

In this sample, this clonotype turned up a few times. The J gene is TRBJ2-1, the V gene TRBV24-1, with D unclear. This CDR3 spans 11 amino acids. Germline V CDR1 and CDR2: KGHDR, SFDVKD. V was cut by 9 bases and J by 5 bases, with 7 bases left in between. The CDR3 DNA reads TGTGCCACCCAACTTGACAATGAGCAGTTCTTC. Protein product: CATQLDNEQFF.

The rearrangement uses TRBV7-3 and TRBJ2-6; D could derive from TRBD1 or TRBD2 (5 bases each). V was pared by 8 bases and J by 0 bases, with 11 bases between. This CDR3 comprises 15 residues. Germline CDR1 and CDR2: SGHTA and FQGTGA. The CDR3 loop is CASGLTDSGANVLTF. In DNA form, the CDR3 reads TGTGCCAGCGGACTGACAGACTCTGGGGCCAACGTCCTGACTTTC. The full variable domain, completed using reference TRBV7-3 and TRBJ2-6, is GAGVSQTPSNKVTEKGKYVELRCDPISGHTALYWYRQSLGQGPEFLIYFQGTGAADDSGLPNDRFFAVRPEGSVSTLKIQRTERGDSAVYLCASGLTDSGANVLTFGAGSRLTVL.

V usage is TRBV12-3 or TRBV12-4 and J usage is TRBJ2-5; a possible D gene is TRBD2 (5 bases). Trimming removed 2 bases at V and 4 bases at J, with 14 bases between. CDR3 length: 15 residues. CDR3 sequence: CASSLFHTEGETQYF. CDR3 in DNA: TGTGCCAGCAGTTTATTTCACACTGAGGGAGAGACCCAGTACTTC.

In this sample, this clonotype turned up many times. The rearrangement links TRBV7-9 to TRBJ1-6; TRBD1 is a possible D gene (5 bases). The length of the CDR3 is 13 residues. Germline values: CDR1 SEHNR, CDR2 FQNEAQ (reference sequence). The ends were cut back, 3 bases at V and 11 bases at J, with 11 bases in the middle. CDR3 nucleotide sequence: TGTGCCAGCAGCTTTGAGGGGAGGGCACCCCTCCACTTT. It codes for CASSFEGRAPLHF.

This clonotype turned up a few times. The rearrangement uses TRBV7-2 and TRBJ2-7; tentatively, D is TRBD1 (5 bases). Germline lookup yields CDR1 SGHTA and CDR2 FQGNSA. Deletions cut 5 bases from V and 3 bases from J, with 11 bases between. This CDR3 comprises 13 residues. DNA for the CDR3: TGTGCCAGCAGCGCAGACAGTTACTACGAGCAGTACTTC. Translation gives CASSADSYYEQYF.

This clonotype was recorded many times. The chain uses TRBV12-3 or TRBV12-4 and TRBJ2-3; maybe TRBD1 (6 bases). The V end lost 5 bases, the J end lost 0 bases, and 12 bases lay between the germline ends. CDR3 size: 15 residues. CDR3 residues: CASSTGKKSTDTQYF. DNA for the CDR3: TGTGCCAGCAGTACAGGGAAAAAGAGCACAGATACGCAGTATTTT.

To note about this clonotype: A much larger clonotype is one base distant, so this may be a read error. The chain uses TRBV7-2 and TRBJ1-2, with a weak D call TRBD1 (5 bases). V lost 0 bases and J 3 bases, leaving 8 bases between the germline ends. Germline CDR1 and CDR2: SGHTA and FQGNSA. The CDR3 runs 14 residues. CDR3 DNA: TGTGCCAGCAGCTTAGCTACAGGAGACTATGGCTACACCTTC. Its protein product is CASSLATGDYGYTF.

This clonotype occurred a few times. The chain joins TRBV5-1 to TRBJ2-5; TRBD1 matches at 7 bases. CDR1 is SGHRS and CDR2 is YFSETQ in the germline V gene. The CDR3 is 15 amino acids. V trimming: 2 bases; J trimming: 0 bases; junction bases outside the gene matches: 4. In nucleotides, the CDR3 is TGCGCCAGCAGCTTACAGGGACAGTACCAAGAGACCCAGTACTTC. This sequence encodes CASSLQGQYQETQYF.

The chain has TRBV28 and TRBJ2-7; a weak D match, TRBD1 (6 bases). This CDR3 is 14 amino acids long. In germline, CDR1 is MDHEN, CDR2 SYDVKM. V gave up 5 bases and J gave up 0 bases, with 11 bases separating them. This chain's CDR3 is CASSPSGHSYEQYF. The DNA for the CDR3 is TGTGCCAGCAGTCCATCGGGACACTCCTACGAGCAGTACTTC.

V gene TRBV11-2 combines with J gene TRBJ2-2; 8 bases fit TRBD1. Looked up from germline, CDR1 is SGHAT and CDR2 is FQNNGV. V lost 5 bases, J lost 3 bases, and 5 bases stayed unmatched. CDR3 size: 15 residues. CDR3 bases: TGTGCCAGCAGCATTGACAGGGGTGACACCGGGGAGCTGTTTTTT. Translated: CASSIDRGDTGELFF.